This TCR beta chain was sequenced in a study of T cell responses to AZD1222 COVID-19 vaccine. Study results and limitations: The study found vaccine-associated CD4 TCRs spanning spike, dominant at 160-218 and 743-854. Only a handful of AZD1222 recipients, more than five in all, had baseline seropositivity. No repertoire was sampled before or during the peak T cell response, only after it. Reportedly, nearly half the spike-specific TCRs target unmutated variant regions.

CDR1 is SEHNR, CDR2 FQNEAQ, per germline (reference sequence). V lost 5 bases and J lost 3, with 25 bases in between. The CDR3 has 19 residues. TCRdb keeps only in-frame clones here, not all; method: immunoSEQ multiplex PCR. The sample contains about 150,000 clones, approximately 91% of which appear only once. This clone has only a few counts. As yet, its antigen is unknown. The rearrangement joins TRBV7-9 to TRBJ1-4; D is perhaps TRBD1 (6 bases). The sequenced sample was peripheral blood, obtained 28 days after the second AZD1222 dose. The TCR comes from an adult who received the AZD1222 COVID-19 vaccine. The CDR3 nucleotides are TGTGCCAGCAGCCCGACGGGATCAGGGACGGGGGCGTCTAATGAAAAACTGTTTTTT. Its protein is CASSPTGSGTGASNEKLFF.